Included here is one T cell receptor beta chain sequence, with context. Sequencing used immunoSEQ multiplex PCR; TCRdb keeps in-frame clones, though not all of them. The repertoire includes 150,000 to 190,000 clones, about 79% of them detected once, and roughly 8.9% sits in the top ten. Germline V gene lookup returns CDR1 SGHTA and CDR2 FQGNSA. V shed 5 bases, J shed 2 bases, and the junction held 5 bases outside the gene matches. CDR3 length: 17 amino acids. The data derive from a study of blood T cell repertoires in COVID-19. The sample taken for sequencing was peripheral blood. This chain joins TRBV7-2 and TRBJ2-1, with 14 bases aligning to TRBD2. This receptor was obtained from a woman aged 50 to 60 with acute or convalescent COVID-19. CDR3 protein: CASSPRTSGGPYNEQFF. In nucleotides, the CDR3 is TGTGCCAGCAGCCCTCGGACTAGCGGGGGGCCCTACAATGAGCAGTTCTTC.